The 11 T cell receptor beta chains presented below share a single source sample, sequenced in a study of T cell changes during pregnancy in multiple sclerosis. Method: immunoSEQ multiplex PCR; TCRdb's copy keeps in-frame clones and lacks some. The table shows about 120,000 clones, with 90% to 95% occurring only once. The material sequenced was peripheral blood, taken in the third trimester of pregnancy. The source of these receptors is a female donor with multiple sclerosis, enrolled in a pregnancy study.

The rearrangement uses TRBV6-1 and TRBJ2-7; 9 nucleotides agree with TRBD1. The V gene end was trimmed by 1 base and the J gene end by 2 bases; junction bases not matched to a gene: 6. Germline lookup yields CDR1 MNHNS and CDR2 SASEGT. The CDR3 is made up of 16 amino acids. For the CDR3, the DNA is TGTGCCAGCAGTGAAGAGATTCGGGACAGGGCCTACGAGCAGTACTTC. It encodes CASSEEIRDRAYEQYF.

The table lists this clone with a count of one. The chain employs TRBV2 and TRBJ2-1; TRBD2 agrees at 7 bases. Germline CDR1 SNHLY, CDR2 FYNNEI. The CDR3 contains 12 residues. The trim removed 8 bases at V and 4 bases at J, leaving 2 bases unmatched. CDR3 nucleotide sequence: TGTGCCAGCTCTAGCGGTTACAATGAGCAGTTCTTC. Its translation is CASSSGYNEQFF. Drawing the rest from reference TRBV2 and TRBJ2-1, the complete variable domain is EPEVTQTPSHQVTQMGQEVILRCVPISNHLYFYWYRQILGQKVEFLVSFYNNEISEKSEIFDDQFSVERPDGSNFTLKIRSTKLEDSAMYFCASSSGYNEQFFGPGTRLTVL.

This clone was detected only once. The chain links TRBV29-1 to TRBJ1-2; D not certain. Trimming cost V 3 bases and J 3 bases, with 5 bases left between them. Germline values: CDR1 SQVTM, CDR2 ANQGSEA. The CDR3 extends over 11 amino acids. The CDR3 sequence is CSVDHYYGYTF. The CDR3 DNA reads TGCAGCGTTGACCACTACTATGGCTACACCTTC.

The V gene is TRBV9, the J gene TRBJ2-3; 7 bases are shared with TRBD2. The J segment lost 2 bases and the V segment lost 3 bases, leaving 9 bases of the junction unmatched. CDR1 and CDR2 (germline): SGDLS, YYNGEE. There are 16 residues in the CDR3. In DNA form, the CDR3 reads TGTGCCAGCAGCGAGGGAGCCAGCGGGAACACAGATACGCAGTATTTT. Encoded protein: CASSEGASGNTDTQYF.

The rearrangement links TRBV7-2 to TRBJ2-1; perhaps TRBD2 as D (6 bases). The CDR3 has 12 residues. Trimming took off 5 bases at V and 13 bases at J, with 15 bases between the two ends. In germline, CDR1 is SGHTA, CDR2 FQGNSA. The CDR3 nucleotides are TGTGCCAGCAGCCTCTCGGCGGGGCGACAGTTCTTC. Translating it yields CASSLSAGRQFF.

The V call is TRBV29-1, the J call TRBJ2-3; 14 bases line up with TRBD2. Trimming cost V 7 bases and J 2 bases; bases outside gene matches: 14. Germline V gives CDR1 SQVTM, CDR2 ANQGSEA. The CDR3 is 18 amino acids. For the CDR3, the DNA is TGCAGCGGTTCCGGGACTAGCGGGAGTAAGGGCTTCACAGATACGCAGTATTTT. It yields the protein CSGSGTSGSKGFTDTQYF.

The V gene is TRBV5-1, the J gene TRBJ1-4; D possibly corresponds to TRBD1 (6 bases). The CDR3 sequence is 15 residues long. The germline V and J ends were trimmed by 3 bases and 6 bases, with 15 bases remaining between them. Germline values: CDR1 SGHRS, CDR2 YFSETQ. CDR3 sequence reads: CASSSTGGGDEKLFF. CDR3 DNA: TGCGCCAGCAGCTCCACGGGGGGGGGCGATGAAAAACTGTTTTTT. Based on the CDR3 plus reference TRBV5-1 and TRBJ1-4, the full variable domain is KAGVTQTPRYLIKTRGQQVTLSCSPISGHRSVSWYQQTPGQGLQFLFEYFSETQRNKGNFPGRFSGRQFSNSRSEMNVSTLELGDSALYLCASSSTGGGDEKLFFGSGTQLSVL.

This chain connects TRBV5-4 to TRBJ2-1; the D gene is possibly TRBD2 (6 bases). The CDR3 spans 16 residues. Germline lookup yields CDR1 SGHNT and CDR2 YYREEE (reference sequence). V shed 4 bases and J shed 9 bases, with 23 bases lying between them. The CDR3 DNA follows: TGTGCCAGCAGCCATAGCGGAGAGGGCCTTCCCGGTGAGCAGTTCTTC. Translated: CASSHSGEGLPGEQFF.

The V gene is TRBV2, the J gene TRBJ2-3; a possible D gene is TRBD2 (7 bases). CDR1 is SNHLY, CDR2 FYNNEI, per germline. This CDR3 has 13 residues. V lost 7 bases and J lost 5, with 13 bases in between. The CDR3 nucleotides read TGTGCCAGCAAGGGGGGGGTCAAAGATACGCAGTATTTT. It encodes CASKGGVKDTQYF.

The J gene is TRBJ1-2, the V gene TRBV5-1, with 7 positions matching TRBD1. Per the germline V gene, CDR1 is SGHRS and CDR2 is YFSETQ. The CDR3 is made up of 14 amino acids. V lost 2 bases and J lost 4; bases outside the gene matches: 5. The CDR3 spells CASSLSGQLYGYTF. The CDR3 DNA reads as TGCGCCAGCAGCTTATCGGGACAGCTCTATGGCTACACCTTC. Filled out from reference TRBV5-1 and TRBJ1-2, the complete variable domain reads KAGVTQTPRYLIKTRGQQVTLSCSPISGHRSVSWYQQTPGQGLQFLFEYFSETQRNKGNFPGRFSGRQFSNSRSEMNVSTLELGDSALYLCASSLSGQLYGYTFGSGTRLTVV.

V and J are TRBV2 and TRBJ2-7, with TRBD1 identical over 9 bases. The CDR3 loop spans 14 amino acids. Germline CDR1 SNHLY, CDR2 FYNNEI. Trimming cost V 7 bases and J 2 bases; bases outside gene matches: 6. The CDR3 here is CASTIRDRAYEQYF. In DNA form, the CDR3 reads TGTGCCAGCACCATACGGGACAGGGCCTACGAGCAGTACTTC.